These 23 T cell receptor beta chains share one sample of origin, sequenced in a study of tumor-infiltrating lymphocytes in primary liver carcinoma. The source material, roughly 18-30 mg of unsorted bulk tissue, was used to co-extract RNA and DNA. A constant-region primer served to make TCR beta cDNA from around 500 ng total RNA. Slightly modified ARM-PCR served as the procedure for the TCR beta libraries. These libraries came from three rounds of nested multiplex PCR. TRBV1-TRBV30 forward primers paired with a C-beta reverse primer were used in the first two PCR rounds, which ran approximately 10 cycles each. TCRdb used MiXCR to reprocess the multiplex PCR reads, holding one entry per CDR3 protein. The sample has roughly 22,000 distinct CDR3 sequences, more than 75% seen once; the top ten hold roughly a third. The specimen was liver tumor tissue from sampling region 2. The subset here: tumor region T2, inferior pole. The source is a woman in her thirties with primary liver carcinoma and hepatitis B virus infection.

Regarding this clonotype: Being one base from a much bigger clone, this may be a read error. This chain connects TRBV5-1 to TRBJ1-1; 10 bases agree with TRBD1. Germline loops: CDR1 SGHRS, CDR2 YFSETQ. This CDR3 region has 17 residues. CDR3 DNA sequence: TGCACCAGCAGCCAGAAGACAGGGGGCGGAGGTAACACTGAAGCTTTCTTT. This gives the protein CTSSQKTGGGGNTEAFF.

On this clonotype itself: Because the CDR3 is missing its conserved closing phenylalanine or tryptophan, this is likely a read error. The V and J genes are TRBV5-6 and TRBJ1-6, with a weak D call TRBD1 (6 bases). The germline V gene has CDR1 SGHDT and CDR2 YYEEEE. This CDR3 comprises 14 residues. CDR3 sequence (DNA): TGTGCCAGTAGCTTGGTAGCACAGGGATCACCCCTCCACTGT. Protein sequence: CASSLVAQGSPLHC.

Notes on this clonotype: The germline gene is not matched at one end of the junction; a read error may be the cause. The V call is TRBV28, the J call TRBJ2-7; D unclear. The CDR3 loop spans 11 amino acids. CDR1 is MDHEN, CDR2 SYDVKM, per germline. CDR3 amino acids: CDSSLAFVPYF. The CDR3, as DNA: TGTGACAGCAGTTTAGCTTTCGTGCCGTACTTC.

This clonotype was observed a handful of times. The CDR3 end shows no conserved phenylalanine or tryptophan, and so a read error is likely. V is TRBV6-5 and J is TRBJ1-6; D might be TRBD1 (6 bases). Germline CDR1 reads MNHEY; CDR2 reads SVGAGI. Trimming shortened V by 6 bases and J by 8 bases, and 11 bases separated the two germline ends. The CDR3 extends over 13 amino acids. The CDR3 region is CASRRGGHSPLHI. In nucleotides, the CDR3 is TGTGCCAGCAGAAGAGGGGGGCATTCACCCCTCCACATT.

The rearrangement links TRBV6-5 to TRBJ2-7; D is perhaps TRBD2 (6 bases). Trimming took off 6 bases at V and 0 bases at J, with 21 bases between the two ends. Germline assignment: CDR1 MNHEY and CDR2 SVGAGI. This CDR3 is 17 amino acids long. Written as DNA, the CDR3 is TGTGCCAGCAGCCTCGCCGGGACTTGCGGAAGCTCCTACGAGCAGTACTTC. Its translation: CASSLAGTCGSSYEQYF.

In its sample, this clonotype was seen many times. The CDR3 sequence is CATSRVVLSGELFF. DNA for the CDR3: TGTGCCACCAGCAGAGTCGTCTTGTCCGGGGAGCTGTTTTTT. The chain joins TRBV15 to TRBJ2-2; no definite D call. V lost 1 base, J lost 6 bases, and 9 bases lay in between. The CDR3 is 14 amino acids. Germline V gene sequence: CDR1 LNHNV, CDR2 YYDKDF (reference sequence).

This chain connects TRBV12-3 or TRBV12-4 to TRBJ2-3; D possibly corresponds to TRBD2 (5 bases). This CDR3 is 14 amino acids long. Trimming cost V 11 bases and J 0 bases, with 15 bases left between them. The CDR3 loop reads CAGSFGRSTDTQYF. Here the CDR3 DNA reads TGTGCCGGGAGTTTTGGTCGCAGCACAGATACGCAGTATTTT.

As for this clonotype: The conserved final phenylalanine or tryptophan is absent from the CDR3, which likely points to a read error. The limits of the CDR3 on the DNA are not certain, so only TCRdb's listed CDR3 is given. Here the CDR3 reads CASSTDRGLTLYL. The chain is built from TRBV6-5 and TRBJ2-5; TRBD1 is taken as the D call from the table, unchecked against the DNA. The CDR3 region is 13 residues in length, termini included. CDR1 is MNHEY, CDR2 SVGAGI, per germline.

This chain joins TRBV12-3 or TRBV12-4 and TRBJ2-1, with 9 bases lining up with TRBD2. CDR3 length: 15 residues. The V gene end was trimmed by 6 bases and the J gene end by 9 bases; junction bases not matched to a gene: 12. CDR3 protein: CASSLSETSGPEQFF. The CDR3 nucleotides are TGTGCCAGCAGCCTGTCTGAGACTAGCGGACCTGAGCAGTTCTTC.

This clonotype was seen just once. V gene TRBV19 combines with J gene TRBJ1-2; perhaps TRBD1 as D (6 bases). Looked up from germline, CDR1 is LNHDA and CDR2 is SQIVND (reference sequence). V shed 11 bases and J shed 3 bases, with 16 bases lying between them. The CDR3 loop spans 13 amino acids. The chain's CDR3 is CARTLDRYYGYTF. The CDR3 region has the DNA TGTGCCCGTACCCTGGACAGATACTATGGCTACACCTTC.

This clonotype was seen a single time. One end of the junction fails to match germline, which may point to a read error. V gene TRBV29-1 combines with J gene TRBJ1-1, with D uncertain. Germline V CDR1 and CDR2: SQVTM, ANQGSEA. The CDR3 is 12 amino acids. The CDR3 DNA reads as TGTAGCGTCGAGAAAGGAAGCACTGAAGCTTTCTTT. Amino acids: CSVEKGSTEAFF.

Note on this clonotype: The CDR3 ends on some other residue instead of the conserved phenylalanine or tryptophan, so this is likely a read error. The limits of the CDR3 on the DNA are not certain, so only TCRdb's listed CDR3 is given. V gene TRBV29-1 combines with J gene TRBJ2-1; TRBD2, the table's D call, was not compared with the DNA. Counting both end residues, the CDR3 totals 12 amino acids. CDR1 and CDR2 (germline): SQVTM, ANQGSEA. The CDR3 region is CSVMGWEGRTFC.

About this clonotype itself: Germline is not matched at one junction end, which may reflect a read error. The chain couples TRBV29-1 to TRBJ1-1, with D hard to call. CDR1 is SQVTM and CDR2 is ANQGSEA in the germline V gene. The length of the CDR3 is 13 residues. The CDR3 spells CGAYHSLNTEAFF. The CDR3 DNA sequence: TGTGGCGCTTATCACAGTCTGAACACTGAAGCTTTCTTT.

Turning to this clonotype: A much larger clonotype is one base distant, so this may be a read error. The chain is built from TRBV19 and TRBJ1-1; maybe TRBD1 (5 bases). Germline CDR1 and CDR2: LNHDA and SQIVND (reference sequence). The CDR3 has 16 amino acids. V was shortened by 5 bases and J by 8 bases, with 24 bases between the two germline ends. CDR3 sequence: CASSAESAQVHKEAFF. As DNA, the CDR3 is TGTGCCAGTAGTGCCGAGTCTGCACAGGTGCACAAGGAAGCTTTCTTT. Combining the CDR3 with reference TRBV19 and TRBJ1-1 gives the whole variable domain DGGITQSPKYLFRKEGQNVTLSCEQNLNHDAMYWYRQDPGQGLRLIYYSQIVNDFQKGDIAEGYSVSREKKESFPLTVTSAQKNPTAFYLCASSAESAQVHKEAFFGQGTRLTVV.

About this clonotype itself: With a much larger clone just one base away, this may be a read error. CDR3 bases: TGCAGTGCTAGCCAACTCGGGACTAGCTCCTACAATGGGCAGTTCTTC. Translating gives CSASQLGTSSYNGQFF. The chain has TRBV20-1 and TRBJ2-1, with 9 bases aligning to TRBD2. The length of the CDR3 is 16 residues. Germline V lookup: CDR1 DFQATT, CDR2 SNEGSKA (reference sequence).

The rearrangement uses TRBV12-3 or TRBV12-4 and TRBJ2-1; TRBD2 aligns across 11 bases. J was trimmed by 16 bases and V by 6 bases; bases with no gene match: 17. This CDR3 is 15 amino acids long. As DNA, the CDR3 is TGTGCCAGCAGCCTGTCCGGGACTAGCGGACTTGGTCACTTCTTC. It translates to CASSLSGTSGLGHFF.

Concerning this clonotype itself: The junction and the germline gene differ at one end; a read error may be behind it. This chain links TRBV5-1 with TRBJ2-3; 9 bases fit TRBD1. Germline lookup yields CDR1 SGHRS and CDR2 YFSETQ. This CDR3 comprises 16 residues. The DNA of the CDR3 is TGCGCCAGCAGCCCAGGGACAGGGATCAATTCATATACCCAGTATTTT. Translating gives CASSPGTGINSYTQYF. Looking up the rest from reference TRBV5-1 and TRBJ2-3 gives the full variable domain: KAGVTQTPRYLIKTRGQQVTLSCSPISGHRSVSWYQQTPGQGLQFLFEYFSETQRNKGNFPGRFSGRQFSNSRSEMNVSTLELGDSALYLCASSPGTGINSYTQYFGPGTRLTVL.

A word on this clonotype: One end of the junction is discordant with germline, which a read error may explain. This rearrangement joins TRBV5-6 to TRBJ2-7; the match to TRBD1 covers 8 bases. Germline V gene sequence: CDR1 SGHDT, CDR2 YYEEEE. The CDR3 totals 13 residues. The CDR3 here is CVSSIRTGLSQYF. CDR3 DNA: TGTGTCAGCAGCATACGGACAGGGCTATCGCAATACTTC.

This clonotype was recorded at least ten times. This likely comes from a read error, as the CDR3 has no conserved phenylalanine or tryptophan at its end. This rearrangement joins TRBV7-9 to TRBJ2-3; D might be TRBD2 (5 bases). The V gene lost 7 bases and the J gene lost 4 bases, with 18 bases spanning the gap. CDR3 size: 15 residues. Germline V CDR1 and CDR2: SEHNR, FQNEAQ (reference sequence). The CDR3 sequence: CASIDLRTRADTQYL. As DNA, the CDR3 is TGTGCCAGCATAGATCTCCGGACGAGGGCAGATACGCAGTATCTT.

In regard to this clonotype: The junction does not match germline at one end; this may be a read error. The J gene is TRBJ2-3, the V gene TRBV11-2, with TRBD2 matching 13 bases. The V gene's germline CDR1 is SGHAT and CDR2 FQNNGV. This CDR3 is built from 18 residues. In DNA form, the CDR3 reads TGTGCCAGTAGCTTCACCTTTGGGACTAGCGGGACTTTAGATACACAGTATTTT. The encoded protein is CASSFTFGTSGTLDTQYF.

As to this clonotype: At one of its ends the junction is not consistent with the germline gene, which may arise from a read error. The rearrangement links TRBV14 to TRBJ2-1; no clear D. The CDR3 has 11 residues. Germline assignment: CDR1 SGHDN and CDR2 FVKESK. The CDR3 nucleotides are TGTGCCAGCAGCCATCGCAATGAGCAGTTTTTC. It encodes CASSHRNEQFF.

The CDR3 is CASSLEGGKYEQFF. As DNA, the CDR3 is TGCGCCAGCAGCTTGGAAGGGGGCAAATACGAGCAGTTCTTC. This chain links TRBV5-1 with TRBJ2-7; 7 nucleotides align to TRBD1. The J call is in doubt because the DNA end fits TRBJ2-1 better. Looked up from germline, CDR1 is SGHRS and CDR2 is YFSETQ. This CDR3 has 14 residues.

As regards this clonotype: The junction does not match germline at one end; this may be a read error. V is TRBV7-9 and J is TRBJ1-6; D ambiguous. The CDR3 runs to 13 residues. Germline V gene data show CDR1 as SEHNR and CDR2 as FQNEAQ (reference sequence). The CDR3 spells CVSTKSEDSPLHF. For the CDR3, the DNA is TGTGTCAGCACCAAATCGGAGGATTCACCCCTCCACTTT.